This T cell receptor beta chain was found in a study of blood T cell repertoires in COVID-19. The CDR3 covers 15 residues. V lost 7 bases and J lost 1; bases outside the gene matches: 6. Germline CDR1 reads SGHVS; CDR2 reads FQNEAQ. TCRdb keeps only in-frame clones here, not all; method: immunoSEQ multiplex PCR. The sample holds 200,000 to 250,000 clones, roughly 88% seen once. The TCR comes from a woman between 45 and 65 years old with acute COVID-19. Sequencing was carried out using PBMCs or T cells enriched from blood (not recorded which). This chain joins TRBV7-8 and TRBJ2-7, with TRBD2 identical over 11 bases. In DNA form, the CDR3 reads TGTGCCAGCACCGTGACTAGCGGGACATCCTACGAGCAGTACTTC. Amino acid sequence: CASTVTSGTSYEQYF.